This T cell receptor beta chain was found in a study of siplizumab effects on memory and regulatory T cells. Study-level points and caveats: Apparently key alloresponse contributors, naive T cells also seemed more diverse than memory cells. Roughly 80-95% of proliferating CD4+ or CD8+ clones defied assignment to a naive or memory phenotype.

Germline CDR1 reads SGHRS; CDR2 reads YFSETQ. Trimming removed 3 bases from V and 3 bases from J, with 10 bases in between. There are 15 residues in the CDR3. A remark on this clone: Its antigen is as yet unknown.

Measured with immunoSEQ multiplex PCR; TCRdb has only the in-frame clones, and not every one. The sample yields some 99,000 clones, about 91% seen once. This rearrangement joins TRBV5-1 to TRBJ2-6; D gene uncertain. Specimen: Tregs sorted from blood. The clonotype comes from a human donor in good health. Here the CDR3 reads CASSSKGLGANVLTF. The CDR3 coding sequence is TGCGCCAGCAGCTCCAAGGGTCTTGGGGCCAACGTCCTGACTTTC.